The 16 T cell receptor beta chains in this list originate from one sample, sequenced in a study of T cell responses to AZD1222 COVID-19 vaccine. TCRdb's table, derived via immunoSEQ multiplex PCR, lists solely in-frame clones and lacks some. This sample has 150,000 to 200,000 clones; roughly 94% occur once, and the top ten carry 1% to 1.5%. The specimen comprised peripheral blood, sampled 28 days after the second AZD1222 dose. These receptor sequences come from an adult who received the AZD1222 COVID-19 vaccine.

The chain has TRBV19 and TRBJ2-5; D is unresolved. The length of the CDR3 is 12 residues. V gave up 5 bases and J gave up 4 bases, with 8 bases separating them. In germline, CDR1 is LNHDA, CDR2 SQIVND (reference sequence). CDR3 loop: CASSDITETQYF. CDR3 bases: TGTGCCAGTAGTGACATAACAGAGACCCAGTACTTC.

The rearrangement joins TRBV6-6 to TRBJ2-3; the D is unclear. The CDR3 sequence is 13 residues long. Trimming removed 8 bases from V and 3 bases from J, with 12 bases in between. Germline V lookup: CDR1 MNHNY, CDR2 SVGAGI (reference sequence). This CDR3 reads CASALPATDTQYF. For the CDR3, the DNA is TGTGCCAGCGCCCTGCCGGCGACAGATACGCAGTATTTT.

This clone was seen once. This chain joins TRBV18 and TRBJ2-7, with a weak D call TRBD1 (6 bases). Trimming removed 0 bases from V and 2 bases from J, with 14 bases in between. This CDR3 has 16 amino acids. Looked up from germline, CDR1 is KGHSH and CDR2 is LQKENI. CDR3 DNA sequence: TGTGCCAGCTCACCACCGAATACGGACAGCACCTACGAGCAGTACTTC. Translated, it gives CASSPPNTDSTYEQYF.

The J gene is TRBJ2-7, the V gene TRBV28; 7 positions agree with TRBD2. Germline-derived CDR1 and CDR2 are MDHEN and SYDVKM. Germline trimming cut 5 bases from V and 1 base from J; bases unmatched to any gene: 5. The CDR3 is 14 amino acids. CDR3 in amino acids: CASSRPSGSYEQYF. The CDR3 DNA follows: TGTGCCAGCAGTCGACCTAGCGGATCCTACGAGCAGTACTTC.

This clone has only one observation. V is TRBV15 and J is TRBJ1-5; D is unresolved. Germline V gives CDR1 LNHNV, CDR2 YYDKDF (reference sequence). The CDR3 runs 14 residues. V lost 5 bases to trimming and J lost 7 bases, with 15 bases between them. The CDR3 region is CATSGQESGQPQHF. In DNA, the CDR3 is TGTGCCACCAGCGGTCAGGAGAGCGGCCAGCCCCAGCATTTT. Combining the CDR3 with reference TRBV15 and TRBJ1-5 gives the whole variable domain DAMVIQNPRYQVTQFGKPVTLSCSQTLNHNVMYWYQQKSSQAPKLLFHYYDKDFNNEADTPDNFQSRRPNTSFCFLDIRSPGLGDTAMYLCATSGQESGQPQHFGDGTRLSIL.

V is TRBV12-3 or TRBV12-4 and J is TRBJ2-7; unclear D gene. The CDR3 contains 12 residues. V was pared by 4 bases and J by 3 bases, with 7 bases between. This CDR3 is CASSWSGYEQYF. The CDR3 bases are TGTGCCAGCAGTTGGTCAGGCTACGAGCAGTACTTC.

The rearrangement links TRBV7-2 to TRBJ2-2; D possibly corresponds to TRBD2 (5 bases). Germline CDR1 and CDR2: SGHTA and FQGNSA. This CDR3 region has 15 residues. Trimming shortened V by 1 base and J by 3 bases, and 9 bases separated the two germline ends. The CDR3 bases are TGTGCCAGCAGCTTAGGAGGGTCGTACACCGGGGAGCTGTTTTTT. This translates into CASSLGGSYTGELFF. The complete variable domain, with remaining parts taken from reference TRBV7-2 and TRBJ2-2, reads GAGVSQSPSNKVTEKGKDVELRCDPISGHTALYWYRQSLGQGLEFLIYFQGNSAPDKSGLPSDRFSAERTGGSVSTLTIQRTQQEDSAVYLCASSLGGSYTGELFFGEGSRLTVL.

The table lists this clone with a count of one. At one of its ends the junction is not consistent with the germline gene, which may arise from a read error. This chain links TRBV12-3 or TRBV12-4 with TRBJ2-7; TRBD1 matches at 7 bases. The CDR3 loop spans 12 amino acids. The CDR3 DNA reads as TGTGCCAGCAGTTTTGGATCGGGACAGAGGCACTTC. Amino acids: CASSFGSGQRHF.

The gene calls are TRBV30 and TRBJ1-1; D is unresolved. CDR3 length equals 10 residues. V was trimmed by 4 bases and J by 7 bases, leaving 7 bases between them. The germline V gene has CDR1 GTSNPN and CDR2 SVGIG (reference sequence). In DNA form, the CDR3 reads TGTGCCTGGACGGGCGGTGAAGCTTTCTTT. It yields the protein CAWTGGEAFF.

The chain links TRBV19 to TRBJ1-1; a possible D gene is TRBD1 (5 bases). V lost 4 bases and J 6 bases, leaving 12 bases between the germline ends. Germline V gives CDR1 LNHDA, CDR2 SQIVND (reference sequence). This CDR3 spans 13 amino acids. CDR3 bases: TGTGCCAGTAGTACAACCCGGGACTCTGAAGCTTTCTTT. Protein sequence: CASSTTRDSEAFF.

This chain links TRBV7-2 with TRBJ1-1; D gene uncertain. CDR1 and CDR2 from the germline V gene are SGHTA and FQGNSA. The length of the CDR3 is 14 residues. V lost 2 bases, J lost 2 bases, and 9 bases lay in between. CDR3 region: CASSLFMGNTEAFF. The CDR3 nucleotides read TGTGCCAGCAGCTTATTCATGGGAAACACTGAAGCTTTCTTT.

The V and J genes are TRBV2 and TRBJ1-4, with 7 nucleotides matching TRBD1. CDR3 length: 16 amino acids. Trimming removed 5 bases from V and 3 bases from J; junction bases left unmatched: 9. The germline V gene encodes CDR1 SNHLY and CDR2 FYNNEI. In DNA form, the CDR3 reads TGTGCCAGCAGTCGACAGGGAACCGGGTCTAATGAAAAACTGTTTTTT. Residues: CASSRQGTGSNEKLFF.

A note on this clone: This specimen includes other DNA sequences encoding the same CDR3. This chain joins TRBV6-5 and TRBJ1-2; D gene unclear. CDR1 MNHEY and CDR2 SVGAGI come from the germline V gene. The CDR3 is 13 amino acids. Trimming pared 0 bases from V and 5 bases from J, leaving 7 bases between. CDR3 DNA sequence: TGTGCCAGCAGTTACTCTTCGGTTTATGGCTACACCTTC. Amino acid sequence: CASSYSSVYGYTF.

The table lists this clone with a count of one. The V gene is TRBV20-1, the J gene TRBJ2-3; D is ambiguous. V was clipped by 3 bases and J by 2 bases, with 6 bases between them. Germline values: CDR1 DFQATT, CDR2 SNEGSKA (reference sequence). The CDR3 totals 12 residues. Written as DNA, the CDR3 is TGCAGTGCTAGTCTACCCACAGATACGCAGTATTTT. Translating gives CSASLPTDTQYF.

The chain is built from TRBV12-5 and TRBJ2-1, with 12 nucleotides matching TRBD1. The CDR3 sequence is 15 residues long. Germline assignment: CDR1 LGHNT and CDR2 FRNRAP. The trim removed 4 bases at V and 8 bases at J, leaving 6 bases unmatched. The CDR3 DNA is TGTGCTAGTGGTTCGGGGACAGGGGGCACGGATGAGCAGTTCTTC. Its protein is CASGSGTGGTDEQFF.

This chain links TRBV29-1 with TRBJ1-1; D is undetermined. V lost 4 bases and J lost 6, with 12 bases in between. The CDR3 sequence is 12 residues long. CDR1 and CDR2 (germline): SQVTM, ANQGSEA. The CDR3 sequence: CSVGVGSAEAFF. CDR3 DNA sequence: TGCAGCGTTGGGGTGGGGAGCGCTGAAGCTTTCTTT.